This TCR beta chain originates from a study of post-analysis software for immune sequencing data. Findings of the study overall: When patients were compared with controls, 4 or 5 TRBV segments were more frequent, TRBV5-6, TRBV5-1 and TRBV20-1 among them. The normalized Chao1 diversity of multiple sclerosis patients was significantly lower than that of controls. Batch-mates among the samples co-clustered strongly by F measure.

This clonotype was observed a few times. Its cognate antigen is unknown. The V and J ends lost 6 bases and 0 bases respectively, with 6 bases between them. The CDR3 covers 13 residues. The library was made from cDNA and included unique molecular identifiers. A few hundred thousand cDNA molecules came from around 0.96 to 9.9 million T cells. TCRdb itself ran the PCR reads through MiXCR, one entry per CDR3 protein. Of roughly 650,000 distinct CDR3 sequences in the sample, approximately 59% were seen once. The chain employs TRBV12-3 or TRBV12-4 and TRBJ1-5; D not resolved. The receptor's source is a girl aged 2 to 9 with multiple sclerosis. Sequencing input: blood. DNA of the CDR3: TGTGCCAGCAGCCAACCTAGCAATCAGCCCCAGCATTTT. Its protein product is CASSQPSNQPQHF.